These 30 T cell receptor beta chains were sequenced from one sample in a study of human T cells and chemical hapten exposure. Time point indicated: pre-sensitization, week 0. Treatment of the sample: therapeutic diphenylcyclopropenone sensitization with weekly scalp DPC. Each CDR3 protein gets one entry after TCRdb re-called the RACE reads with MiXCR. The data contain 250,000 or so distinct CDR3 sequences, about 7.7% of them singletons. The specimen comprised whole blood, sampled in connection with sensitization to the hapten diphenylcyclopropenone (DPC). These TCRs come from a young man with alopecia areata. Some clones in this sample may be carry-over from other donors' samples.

The CDR3 nucleotides are TGTGCCAGCAGCCCGGCAGTGGTTTTGGATGGGGCCAACGTCCTGACTTTC. Translating it yields CASSPAVVLDGANVLTF. The J gene is TRBJ2-6, the V gene TRBV7-8; D unclear. CDR3 length: 17 amino acids. Germline CDR1 and CDR2: SGHVS and FQNEAQ. Between the trimmed V and J ends, which lost 5 bases and 3 bases, there was a span of 17 bases.

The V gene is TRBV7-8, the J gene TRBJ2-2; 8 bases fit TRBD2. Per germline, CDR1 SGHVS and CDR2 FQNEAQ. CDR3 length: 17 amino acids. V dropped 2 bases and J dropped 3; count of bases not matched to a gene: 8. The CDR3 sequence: CASSLFGTRPYTGELFF. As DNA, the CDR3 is TGTGCCAGCAGCTTATTCGGGACTAGACCCTACACCGGGGAGCTGTTTTTT.

The CDR3 DNA follows: TGTGCCAGCAGTTTAGGGGTGGGGGCTGGCTACACCTTC. Protein: CASSLGVGAGYTF. The rearrangement links TRBV27 to TRBJ1-2; possible D gene TRBD1, 6 bases. Germline V CDR1 and CDR2: MNHEY, SMNVEV (reference sequence). This CDR3 spans 13 amino acids. Between the trimmed V and J ends, which lost 2 bases and 7 bases, there was a span of 11 bases.

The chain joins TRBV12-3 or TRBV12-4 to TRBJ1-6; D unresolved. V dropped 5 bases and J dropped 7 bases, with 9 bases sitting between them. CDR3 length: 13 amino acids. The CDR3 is CASSAVGNSPLHF. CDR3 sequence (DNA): TGTGCCAGCAGTGCCGTTGGGAATTCACCCCTCCACTTT.

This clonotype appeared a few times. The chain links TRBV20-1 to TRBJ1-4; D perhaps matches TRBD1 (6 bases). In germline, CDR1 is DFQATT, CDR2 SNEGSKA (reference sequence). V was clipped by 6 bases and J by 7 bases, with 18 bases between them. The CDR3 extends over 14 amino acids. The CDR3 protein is CSAEQGRIGEKLFF. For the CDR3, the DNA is TGCAGTGCAGAACAGGGACGGATCGGTGAAAAACTGTTTTTT.

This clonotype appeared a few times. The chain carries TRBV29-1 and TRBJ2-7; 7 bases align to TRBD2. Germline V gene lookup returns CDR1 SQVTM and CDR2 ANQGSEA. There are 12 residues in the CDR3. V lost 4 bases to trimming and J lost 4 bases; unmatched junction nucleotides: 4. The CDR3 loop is CSVVPGGYEQYF. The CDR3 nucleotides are TGCAGCGTTGTTCCGGGGGGATACGAGCAGTACTTC.

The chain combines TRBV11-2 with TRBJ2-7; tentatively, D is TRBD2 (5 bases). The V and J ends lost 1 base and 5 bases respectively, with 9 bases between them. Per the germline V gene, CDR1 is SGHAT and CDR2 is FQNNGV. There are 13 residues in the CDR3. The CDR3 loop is CASSLGASNEQYV. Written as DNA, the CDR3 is TGTGCCAGCAGCTTAGGGGCTAGCAACGAGCAGTACGTC.

The CDR3 bases are TGTGCCATCAGCAACAGGGAGTACGAGCAGTACTTC. Protein: CAISNREYEQYF. J is TRBJ2-7 and V is TRBV10-3; TRBD1 is a possible D gene (6 bases). Trimming took off 6 bases at V and 4 bases at J, with 10 bases between the two ends. The CDR3 sequence is 12 residues long. Germline CDR1 ENHRY, CDR2 SYGVKD.

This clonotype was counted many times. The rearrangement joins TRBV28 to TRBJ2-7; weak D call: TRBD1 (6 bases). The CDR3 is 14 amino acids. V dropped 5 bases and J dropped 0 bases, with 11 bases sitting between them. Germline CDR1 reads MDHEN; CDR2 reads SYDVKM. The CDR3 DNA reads TGTGCCAGCAGTCACCGGGACAACTCCTACGAGCAGTACTTC. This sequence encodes CASSHRDNSYEQYF.

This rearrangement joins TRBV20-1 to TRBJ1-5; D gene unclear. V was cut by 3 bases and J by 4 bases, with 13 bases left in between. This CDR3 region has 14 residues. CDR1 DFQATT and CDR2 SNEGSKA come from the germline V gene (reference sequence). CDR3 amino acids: CSARSPENNQPQHF. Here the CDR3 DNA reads TGCAGTGCTAGGAGTCCGGAAAATAATCAGCCCCAGCATTTT.

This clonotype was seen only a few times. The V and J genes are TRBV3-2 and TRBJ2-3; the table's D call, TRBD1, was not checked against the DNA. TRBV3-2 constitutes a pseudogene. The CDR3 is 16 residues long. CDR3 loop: CASSTRDTYSTDTQYF. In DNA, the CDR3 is TGTGCCAGCAGCACGCGGGACACCTATAGCACAGATACGCAGTATTTT.

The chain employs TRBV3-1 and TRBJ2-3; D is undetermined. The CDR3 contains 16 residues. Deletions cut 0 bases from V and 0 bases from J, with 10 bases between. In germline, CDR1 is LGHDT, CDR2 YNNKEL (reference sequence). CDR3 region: CASSQDAAHSTDTQYF. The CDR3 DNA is TGTGCCAGCAGCCAAGATGCGGCCCACAGCACAGATACGCAGTATTTT.

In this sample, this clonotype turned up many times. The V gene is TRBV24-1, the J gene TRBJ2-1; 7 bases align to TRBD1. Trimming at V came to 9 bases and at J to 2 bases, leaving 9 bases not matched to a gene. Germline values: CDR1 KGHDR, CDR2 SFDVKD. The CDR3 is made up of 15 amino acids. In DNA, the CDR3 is TGTGCCACCCCCTTAGCAGGGACAGCCTACAATGAGCAGTTCTTC. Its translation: CATPLAGTAYNEQFF.

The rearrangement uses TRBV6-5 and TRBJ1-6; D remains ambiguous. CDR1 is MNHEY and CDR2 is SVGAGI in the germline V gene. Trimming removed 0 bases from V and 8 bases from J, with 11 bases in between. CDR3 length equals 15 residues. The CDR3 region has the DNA TGTGCCAGCAGTTACTCGGCCAGCGAATATTCACCCCTCCACTTT. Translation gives CASSYSASEYSPLHF.

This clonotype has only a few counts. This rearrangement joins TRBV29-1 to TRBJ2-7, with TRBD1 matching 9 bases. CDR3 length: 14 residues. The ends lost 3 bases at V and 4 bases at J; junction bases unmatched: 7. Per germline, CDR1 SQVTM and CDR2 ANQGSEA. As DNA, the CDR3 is TGCAGCGTTGAGGGGACAGGGCCAACTTACGAGCAGTACTTC. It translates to CSVEGTGPTYEQYF.

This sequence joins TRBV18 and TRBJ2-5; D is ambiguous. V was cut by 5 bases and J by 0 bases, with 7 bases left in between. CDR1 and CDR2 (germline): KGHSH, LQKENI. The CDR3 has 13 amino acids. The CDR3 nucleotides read TGTGCCAGCTCAACAAAAAACCAAGAGACCCAGTACTTC. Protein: CASSTKNQETQYF.

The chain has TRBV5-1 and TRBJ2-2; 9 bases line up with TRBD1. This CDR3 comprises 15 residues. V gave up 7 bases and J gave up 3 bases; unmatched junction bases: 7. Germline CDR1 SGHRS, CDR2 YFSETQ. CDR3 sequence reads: CASGGTGTDTGELFF. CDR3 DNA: TGCGCCAGCGGGGGGACAGGGACGGACACCGGGGAGCTGTTTTTT.

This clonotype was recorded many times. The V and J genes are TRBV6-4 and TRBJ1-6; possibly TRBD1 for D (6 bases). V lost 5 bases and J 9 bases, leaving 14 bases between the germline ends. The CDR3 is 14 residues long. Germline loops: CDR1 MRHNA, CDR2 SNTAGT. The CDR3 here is CASSTGQFGSPLHF. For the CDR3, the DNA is TGTGCCAGCAGTACCGGACAGTTCGGTTCACCCCTCCACTTT.

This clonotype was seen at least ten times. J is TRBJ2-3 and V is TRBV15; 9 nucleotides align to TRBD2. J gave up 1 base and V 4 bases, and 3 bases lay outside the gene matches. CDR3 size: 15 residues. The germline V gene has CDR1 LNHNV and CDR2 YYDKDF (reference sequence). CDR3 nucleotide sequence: TGTGCCACCAGCACCAGGACTAGCGGCACAGATACGCAGTATTTT. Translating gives CATSTRTSGTDTQYF.

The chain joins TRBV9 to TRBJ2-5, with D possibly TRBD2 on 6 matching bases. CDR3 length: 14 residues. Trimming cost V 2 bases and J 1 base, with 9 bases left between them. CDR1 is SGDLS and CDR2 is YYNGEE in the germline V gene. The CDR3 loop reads CASSVGGPQETQYF. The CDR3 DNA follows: TGTGCCAGCAGCGTGGGGGGTCCCCAAGAGACCCAGTACTTC.

CDR3 amino acids: CASSSPGGNTGELFF. The CDR3, as DNA: TGTGCCAGCAGCTCCCCGGGGGGGAACACCGGGGAGCTGTTTTTT. The V call is TRBV7-9, the J call TRBJ2-2; 7 bases map to TRBD2. This CDR3 region has 15 residues. Trimming at V came to 4 bases and at J to 1 base, leaving 3 bases not matched to a gene. CDR1 is SEHNR and CDR2 is FQNEAQ in the germline V gene (reference sequence).

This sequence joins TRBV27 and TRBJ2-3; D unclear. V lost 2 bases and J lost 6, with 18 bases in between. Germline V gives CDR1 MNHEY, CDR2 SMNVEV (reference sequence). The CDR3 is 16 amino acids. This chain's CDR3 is CASSLVDPPPHDTQYF. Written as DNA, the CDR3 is TGTGCCAGCAGTTTAGTGGACCCCCCTCCCCACGATACGCAGTATTTT.

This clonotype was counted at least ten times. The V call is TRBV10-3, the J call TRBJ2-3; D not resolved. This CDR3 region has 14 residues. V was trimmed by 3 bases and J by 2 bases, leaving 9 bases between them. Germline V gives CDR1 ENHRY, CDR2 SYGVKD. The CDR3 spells CAISDPGLTDTQYF. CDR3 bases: TGTGCCATCAGTGATCCCGGGCTCACAGATACGCAGTATTTT.

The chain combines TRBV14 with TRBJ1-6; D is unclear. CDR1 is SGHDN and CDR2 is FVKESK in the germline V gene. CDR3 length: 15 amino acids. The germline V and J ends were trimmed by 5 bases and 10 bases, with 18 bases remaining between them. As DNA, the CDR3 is TGTGCCAGCAGCGAGAGCCCCGCGCGGGCCTCACCCCTCCACTTT. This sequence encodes CASSESPARASPLHF.

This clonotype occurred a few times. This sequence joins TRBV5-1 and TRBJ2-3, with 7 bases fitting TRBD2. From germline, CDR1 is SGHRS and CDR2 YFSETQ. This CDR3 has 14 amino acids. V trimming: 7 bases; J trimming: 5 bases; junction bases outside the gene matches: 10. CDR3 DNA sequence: TGCGCCAGCGTAATGACTAGCCCGCGAGATACGCAGTATTTT. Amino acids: CASVMTSPRDTQYF.

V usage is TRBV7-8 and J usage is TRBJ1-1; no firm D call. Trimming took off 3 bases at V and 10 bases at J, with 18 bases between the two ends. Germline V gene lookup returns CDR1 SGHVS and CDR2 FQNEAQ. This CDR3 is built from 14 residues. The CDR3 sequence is CASSFLYGPGRAFF. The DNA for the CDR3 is TGTGCCAGCAGCTTCCTGTATGGACCCGGGAGAGCTTTCTTT.

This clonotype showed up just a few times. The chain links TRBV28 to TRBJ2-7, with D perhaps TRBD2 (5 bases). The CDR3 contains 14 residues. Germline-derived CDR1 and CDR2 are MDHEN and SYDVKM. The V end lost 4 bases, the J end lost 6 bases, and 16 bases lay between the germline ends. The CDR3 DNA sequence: TGTGCCAGCAGTTCTGGAACTAGGCACCCCGAGCAGTACTTC. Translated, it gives CASSSGTRHPEQYF. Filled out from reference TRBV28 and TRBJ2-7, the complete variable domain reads DVKVTQSSRYLVKRTGEKVFLECVQDMDHENMFWYRQDPGLGLRLIYFSYDVKMKEKGDIPEGYSVSREKKERFSLILESASTNQTSMYLCASSSGTRHPEQYFGPGTRLTVT.

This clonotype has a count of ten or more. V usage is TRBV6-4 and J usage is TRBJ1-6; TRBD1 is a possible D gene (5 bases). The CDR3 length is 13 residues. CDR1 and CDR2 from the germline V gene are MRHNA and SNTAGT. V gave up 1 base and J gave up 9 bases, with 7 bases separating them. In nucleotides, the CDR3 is TGTGCCAGCAGTGACTGGAGGGGTTCACCCCTCCACTTT. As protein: CASSDWRGSPLHF.

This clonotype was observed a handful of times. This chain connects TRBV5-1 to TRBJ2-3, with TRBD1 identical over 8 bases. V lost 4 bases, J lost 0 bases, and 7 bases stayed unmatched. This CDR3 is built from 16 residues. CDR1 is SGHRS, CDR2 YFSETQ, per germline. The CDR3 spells CASSLGTGRSTDTQYF. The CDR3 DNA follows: TGCGCCAGCAGCCTAGGGACAGGCCGGAGCACAGATACGCAGTATTTT. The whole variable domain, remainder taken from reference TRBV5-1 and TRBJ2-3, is KAGVTQTPRYLIKTRGQQVTLSCSPISGHRSVSWYQQTPGQGLQFLFEYFSETQRNKGNFPGRFSGRQFSNSRSEMNVSTLELGDSALYLCASSLGTGRSTDTQYFGPGTRLTVL.

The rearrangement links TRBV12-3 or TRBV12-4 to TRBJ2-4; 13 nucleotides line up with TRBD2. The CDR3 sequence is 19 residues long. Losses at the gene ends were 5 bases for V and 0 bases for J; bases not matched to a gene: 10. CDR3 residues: CASSPGTSGVTIAKNIQYF. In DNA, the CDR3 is TGTGCCAGCAGTCCCGGGACTAGCGGGGTCACGATAGCCAAAAACATTCAGTACTTC.